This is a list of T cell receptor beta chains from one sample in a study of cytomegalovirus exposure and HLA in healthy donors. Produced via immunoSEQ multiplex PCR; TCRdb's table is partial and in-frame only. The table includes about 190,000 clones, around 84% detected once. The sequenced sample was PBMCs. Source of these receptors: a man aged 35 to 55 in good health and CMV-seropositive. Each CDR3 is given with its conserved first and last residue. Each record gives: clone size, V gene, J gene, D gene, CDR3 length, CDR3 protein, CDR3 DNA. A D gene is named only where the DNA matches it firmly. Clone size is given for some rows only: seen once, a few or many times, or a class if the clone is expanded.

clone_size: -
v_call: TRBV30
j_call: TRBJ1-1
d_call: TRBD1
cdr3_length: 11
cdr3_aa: CAWSVTGGTFF
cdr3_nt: TGTGCCTGGAGTGTGACAGGGGGCACTTTCTTT

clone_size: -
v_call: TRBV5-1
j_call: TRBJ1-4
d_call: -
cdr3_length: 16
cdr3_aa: CASSLGGVVDNEKLFF
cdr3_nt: TGCGCCAGCAGCTTGGGGGGGGTGGTTGATAATGAAAAACTGTTTTTT

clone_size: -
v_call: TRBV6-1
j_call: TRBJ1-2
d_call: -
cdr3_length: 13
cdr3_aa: CASRIQGRVGYTF
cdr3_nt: TGTGCCAGCAGGATACAGGGAAGGGTAGGCTACACCTTC

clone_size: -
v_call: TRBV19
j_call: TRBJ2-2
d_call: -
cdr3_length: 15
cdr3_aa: CASSIWTDNTGELFF
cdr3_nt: TGTGCCAGTAGTATTTGGACAGATAACACCGGGGAGCTGTTTTTT

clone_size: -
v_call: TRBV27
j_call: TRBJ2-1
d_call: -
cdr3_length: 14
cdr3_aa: CASRPPGTYNEQFF
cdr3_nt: TGTGCCAGCAGGCCACCCGGGACCTACAATGAGCAGTTCTTC

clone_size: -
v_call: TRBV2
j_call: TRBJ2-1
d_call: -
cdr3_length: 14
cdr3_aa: CASSPHSLAYEQFF
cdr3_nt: TGTGCCAGCAGCCCCCACAGTCTAGCTTATGAGCAGTTCTTC

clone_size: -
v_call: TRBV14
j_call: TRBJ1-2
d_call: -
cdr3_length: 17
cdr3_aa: CASSQVRFTTANYGYTF
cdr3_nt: TGTGCCAGCAGCCAAGTCCGGTTCACGACAGCGAACTATGGCTACACCTTC

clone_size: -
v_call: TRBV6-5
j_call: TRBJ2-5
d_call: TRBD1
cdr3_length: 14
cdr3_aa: CASSYSGGTETQYF
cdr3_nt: TGTGCCAGCAGTTACTCAGGGGGCACGGAGACCCAGTACTTC

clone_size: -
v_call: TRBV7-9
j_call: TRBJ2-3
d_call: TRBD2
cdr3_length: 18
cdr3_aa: CASSSMRGVAGVGDTQYF
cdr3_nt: TGTGCCAGCAGCTCCATGCGGGGGGTAGCGGGGGTCGGAGATACGCAGTATTTT

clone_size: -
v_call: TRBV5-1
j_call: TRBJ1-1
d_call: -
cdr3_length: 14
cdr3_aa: CASSPGAENTEAFF
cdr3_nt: TGCGCCAGCAGCCCAGGGGCCGAGAACACTGAAGCTTTCTTT

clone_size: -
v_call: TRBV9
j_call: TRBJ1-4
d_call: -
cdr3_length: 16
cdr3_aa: CASSVAGRSGNEKLFF
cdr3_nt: TGTGCCAGCAGCGTAGCTGGGAGGAGCGGTAATGAAAAACTGTTTTTT

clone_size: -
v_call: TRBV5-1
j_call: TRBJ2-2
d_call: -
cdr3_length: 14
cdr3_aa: CATARDLGPGELFF
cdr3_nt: TGCGCCACCGCTCGGGATTTAGGACCCGGGGAGCTGTTTTTT

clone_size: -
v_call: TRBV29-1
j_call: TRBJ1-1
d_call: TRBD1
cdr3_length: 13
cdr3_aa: CSAARDRGSEAFF
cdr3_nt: TGCAGCGCCGCCCGGGACAGGGGATCCGAAGCTTTCTTT

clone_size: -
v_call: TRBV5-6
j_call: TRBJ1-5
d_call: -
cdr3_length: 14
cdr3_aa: CASSLAGGDRAQHF
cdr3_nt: TGTGCCAGCAGCTTGGCGGGGGGCGATCGGGCCCAGCATTTT

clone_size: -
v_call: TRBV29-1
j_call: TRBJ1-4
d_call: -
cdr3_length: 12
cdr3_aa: CSVVTTNEKLFF
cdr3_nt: TGCAGCGTTGTTACAACTAATGAAAAACTGTTTTTT

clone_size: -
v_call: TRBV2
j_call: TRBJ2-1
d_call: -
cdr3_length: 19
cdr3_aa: CASSPSLDSEVGSYNEQFF
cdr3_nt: TGTGCCAGCAGCCCTTCGCTGGACTCCGAGGTAGGCTCCTACAATGAGCAGTTCTTC

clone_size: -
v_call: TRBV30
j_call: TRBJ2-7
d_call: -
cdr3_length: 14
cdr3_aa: CAWSVRRDSYEQYF
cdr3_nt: TGTGCCTGGAGCGTAAGGCGGGACTCCTACGAGCAGTACTTC

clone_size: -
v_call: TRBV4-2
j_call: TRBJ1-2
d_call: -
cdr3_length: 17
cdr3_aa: CASSQGGSAVANYGYTF
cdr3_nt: TGTGCCAGCAGCCAAGGAGGGTCGGCCGTCGCTAACTATGGCTACACCTTC

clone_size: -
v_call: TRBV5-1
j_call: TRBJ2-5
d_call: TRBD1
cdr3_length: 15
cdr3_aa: CASSLRQGAGETQYF
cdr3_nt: TGCGCCAGCAGCTTGAGGCAGGGGGCCGGGGAGACCCAGTACTTC

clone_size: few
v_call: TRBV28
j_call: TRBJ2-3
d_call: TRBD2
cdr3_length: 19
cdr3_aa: CASSSPLGGASGRPDTQYF
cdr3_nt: TGTGCCAGCAGTTCACCTTTGGGGGGGGCTAGCGGGAGGCCAGATACGCAGTATTTT

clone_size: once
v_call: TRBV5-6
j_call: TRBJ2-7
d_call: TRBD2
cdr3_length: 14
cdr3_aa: CASSPGGQGYEQYF
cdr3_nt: TGTGCCAGCAGCCCGGGGGGGCAAGGTTACGAGCAGTACTTC

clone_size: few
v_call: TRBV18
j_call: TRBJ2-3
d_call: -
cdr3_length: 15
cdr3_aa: CASSPPQGGTDTQYF
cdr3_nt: TGTGCCAGCTCACCACCCCAGGGAGGTACAGATACGCAGTATTTT

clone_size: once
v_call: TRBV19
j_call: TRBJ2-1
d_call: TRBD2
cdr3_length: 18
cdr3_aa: CASSRTSGRIGSYNEQFF
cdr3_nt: TGTGCCAGTAGTCGGACTAGCGGGAGAATCGGCTCCTACAATGAGCAGTTCTTC

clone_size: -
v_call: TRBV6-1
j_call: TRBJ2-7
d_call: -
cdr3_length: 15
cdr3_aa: CASSEWFQGMGEQYF
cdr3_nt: TGTGCCAGCAGTGAATGGTTCCAGGGGATGGGCGAGCAGTACTTC

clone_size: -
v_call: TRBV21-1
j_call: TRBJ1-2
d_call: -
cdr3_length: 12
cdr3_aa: CASAFANYGYTF
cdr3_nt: TGTGCCAGCGCCTTTGCGAACTATGGCTACACCTTC

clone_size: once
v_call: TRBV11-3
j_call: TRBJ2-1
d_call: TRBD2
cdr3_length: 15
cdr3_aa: CASSDGGGSYNEQFF
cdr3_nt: TGTGCCAGCAGCGATGGGGGGGGATCGTACAATGAGCAGTTCTTC

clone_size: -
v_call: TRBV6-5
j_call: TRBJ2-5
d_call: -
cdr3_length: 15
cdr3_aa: CASTNLQGFQETQYF
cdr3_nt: TGTGCCAGCACTAATCTTCAGGGATTCCAAGAGACCCAGTACTTC

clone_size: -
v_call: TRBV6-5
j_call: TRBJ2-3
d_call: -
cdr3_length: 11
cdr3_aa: CASSPGDTQYF
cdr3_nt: TGTGCCAGCAGCCCCGGGGATACGCAGTATTTT

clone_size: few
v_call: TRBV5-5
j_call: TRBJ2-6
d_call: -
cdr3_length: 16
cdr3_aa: CASSLTDISGANVLTF
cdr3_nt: TGTGCCAGCAGCCTGACTGATATCTCTGGGGCCAACGTCCTGACTTTC

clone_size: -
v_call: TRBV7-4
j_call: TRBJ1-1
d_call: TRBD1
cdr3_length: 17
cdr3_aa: CASSLEVRPGGNTEAFF
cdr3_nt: TGTGCCAGCAGCTTAGAGGTCCGACCAGGGGGGAACACTGAAGCTTTCTTT

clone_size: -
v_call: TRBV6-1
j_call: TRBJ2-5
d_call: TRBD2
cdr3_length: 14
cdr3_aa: CAIRLAGVTGTQYF
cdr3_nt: TGTGCCATCAGACTAGCGGGGGTGACAGGGACCCAGTACTTC

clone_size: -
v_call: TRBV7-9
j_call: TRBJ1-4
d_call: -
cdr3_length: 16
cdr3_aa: CASSEVGGTSNEKLFF
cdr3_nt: TGTGCCAGCAGCGAGGTGGGGGGGACAAGCAATGAAAAACTGTTTTTT

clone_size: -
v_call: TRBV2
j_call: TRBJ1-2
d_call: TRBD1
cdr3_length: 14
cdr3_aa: CASSGQGPNYGYTF
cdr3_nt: TGTGCCAGCAGTGGACAGGGCCCTAACTATGGCTACACCTTC

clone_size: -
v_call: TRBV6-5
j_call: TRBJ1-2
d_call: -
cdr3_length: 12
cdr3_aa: CASAASNYGYTF
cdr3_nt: TGTGCCTCTGCGGCATCTAACTATGGCTACACCTTC

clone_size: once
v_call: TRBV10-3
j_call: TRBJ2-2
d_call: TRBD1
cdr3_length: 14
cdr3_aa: CAISTTGDTGELFF
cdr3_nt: TGTGCCATCAGTACTACAGGGGACACCGGGGAGCTGTTTTTT

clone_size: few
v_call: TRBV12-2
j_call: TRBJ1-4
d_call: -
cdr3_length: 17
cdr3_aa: CASRLPAPGGTKEKLFF
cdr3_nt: TGTGCAAGTCGCTTACCCGCACCCGGGGGAACCAAGGAAAAACTGTTTTTT

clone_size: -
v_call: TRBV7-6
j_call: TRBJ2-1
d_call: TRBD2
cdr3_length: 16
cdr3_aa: CASSLIGSGRYNEQFF
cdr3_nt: TGTGCCAGCAGCTTAATAGGTAGCGGGAGGTACAATGAGCAGTTCTTC

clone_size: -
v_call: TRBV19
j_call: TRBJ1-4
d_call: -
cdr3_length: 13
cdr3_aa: CASRSRGIEKLFF
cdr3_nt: TGTGCCAGTAGGAGCAGGGGTATCGAAAAACTGTTTTTT

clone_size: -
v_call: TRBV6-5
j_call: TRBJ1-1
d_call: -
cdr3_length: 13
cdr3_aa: CASSRMGSPEAFF
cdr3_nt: TGTGCCAGCAGTCGGATGGGCTCTCCTGAAGCTTTCTTT

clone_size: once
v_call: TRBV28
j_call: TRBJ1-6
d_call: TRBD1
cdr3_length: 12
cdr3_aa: CASSLKKGTGHF
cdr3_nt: TGTGCCAGCAGTTTAAAAAAGGGGACAGGCCACTTT

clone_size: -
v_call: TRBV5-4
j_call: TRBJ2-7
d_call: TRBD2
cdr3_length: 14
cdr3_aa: CASSPGLAAYEQYF
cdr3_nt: TGTGCCAGCAGCCCGGGACTAGCGGCCTACGAGCAGTACTTC

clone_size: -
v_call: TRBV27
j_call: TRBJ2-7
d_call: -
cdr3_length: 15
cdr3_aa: CASSPGTLPAYEQYF
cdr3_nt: TGTGCCAGCAGTCCCGGGACTTTACCAGCCTACGAGCAGTACTTC

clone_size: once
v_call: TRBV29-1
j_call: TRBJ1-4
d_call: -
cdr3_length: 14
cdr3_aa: CSVAVTGTMEKLFF
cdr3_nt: TGCAGCGTTGCCGTCACAGGGACTATGGAAAAACTGTTTTTT

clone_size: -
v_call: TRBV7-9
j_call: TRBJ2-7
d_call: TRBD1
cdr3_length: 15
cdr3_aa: CASSFVGTGSYEQYF
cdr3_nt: TGTGCCAGCAGCTTCGTAGGGACAGGGTCGTACGAGCAGTACTTC

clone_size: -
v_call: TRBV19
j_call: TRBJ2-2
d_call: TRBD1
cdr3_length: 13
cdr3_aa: CASSGGNTGELFF
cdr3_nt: TGTGCCTCTTCAGGGGGGAACACCGGGGAGCTGTTTTTT

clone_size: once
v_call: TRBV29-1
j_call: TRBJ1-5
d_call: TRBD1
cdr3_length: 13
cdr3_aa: CSVGQGVMQPQHF
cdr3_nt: TGCAGCGTTGGGCAGGGGGTGATGCAGCCCCAGCATTTT

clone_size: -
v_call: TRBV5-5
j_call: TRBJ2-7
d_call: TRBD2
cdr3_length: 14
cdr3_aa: CASSVKRGPYEQYF
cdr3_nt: TGTGCCAGCAGCGTCAAGCGGGGTCCCTACGAGCAGTACTTC

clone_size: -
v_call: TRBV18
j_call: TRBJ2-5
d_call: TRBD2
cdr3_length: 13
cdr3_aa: CASSLSGTETQYF
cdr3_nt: TGTGCCAGCTCCCTCAGCGGGACAGAGACCCAGTACTTC

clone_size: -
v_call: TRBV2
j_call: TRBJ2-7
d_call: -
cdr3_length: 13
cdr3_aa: CASSRQGGYEQYF
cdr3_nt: TGTGCCAGCAGCCGACAGGGAGGCTACGAGCAGTACTTC

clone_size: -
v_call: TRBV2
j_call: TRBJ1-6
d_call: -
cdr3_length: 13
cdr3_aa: CASNPDRISPLHF
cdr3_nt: TGTGCCAGCAACCCGGACAGAATTTCACCCCTCCACTTT

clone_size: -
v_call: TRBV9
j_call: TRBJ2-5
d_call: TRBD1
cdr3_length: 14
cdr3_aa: CASSADRGQETQYF
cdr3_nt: TGTGCCAGCAGCGCAGACAGGGGGCAAGAGACCCAGTACTTC

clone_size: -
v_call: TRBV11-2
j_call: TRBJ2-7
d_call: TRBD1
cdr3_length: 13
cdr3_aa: CASSSGQNYEQYF
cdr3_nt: TGTGCCAGCAGCTCGGGACAGAACTACGAGCAGTACTTC

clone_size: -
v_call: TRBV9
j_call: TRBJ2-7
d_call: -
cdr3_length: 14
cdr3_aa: CAWRAGGQTYEQYF
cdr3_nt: TGTGCCTGGAGGGCCGGGGGGCAGACCTACGAGCAGTACTTC

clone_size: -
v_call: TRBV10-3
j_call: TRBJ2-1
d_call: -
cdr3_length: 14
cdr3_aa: CAIRDGRGDNEQFF
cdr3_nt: TGTGCCATCAGGGACGGCAGGGGCGACAATGAGCAGTTCTTC

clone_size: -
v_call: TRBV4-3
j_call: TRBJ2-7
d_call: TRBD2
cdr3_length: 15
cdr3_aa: CASSRTSGRTYEQYF
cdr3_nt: TGCGCCAGCAGCCGGACTAGCGGGAGAACCTACGAGCAGTACTTC

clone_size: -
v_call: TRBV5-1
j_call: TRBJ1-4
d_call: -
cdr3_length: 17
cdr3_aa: CASSLAGTSQGDEKLFF
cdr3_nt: TGCGCCAGCAGCTTGGCAGGGACTTCCCAGGGTGATGAAAAACTGTTTTTT

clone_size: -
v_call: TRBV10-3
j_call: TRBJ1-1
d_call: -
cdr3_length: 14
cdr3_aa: CAISTDTMNTEAFF
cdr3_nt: TGTGCCATCAGTACCGACACCATGAACACTGAAGCTTTCTTT

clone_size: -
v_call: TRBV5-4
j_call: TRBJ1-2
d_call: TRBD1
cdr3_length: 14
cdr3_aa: CASSLVGQGYGYTF
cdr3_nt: TGTGCCAGCAGCTTGGTAGGACAGGGTTATGGCTACACCTTC

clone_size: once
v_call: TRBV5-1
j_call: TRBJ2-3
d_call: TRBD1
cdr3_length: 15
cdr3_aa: CASSLGTGVADTQYF
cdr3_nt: TGCGCCAGCAGCCTGGGGACAGGGGTAGCAGATACGCAGTATTTT

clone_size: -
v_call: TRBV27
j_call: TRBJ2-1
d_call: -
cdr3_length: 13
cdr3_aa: CASSLTGYNEQFF
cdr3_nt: TGTGCCAGCAGTTTAACAGGCTACAATGAGCAGTTCTTC